The 25 T cell receptor beta chains below come from one sample, sequenced in a study of blood T cell repertoires in COVID-19. The method was immunoSEQ multiplex PCR; TCRdb's version includes in-frame clones alone and lacks a portion of them. The sample includes a few hundred thousand clones, 75% to 85% of them seen just once. The specimen was peripheral blood. These receptors came from a man aged 45-65 years with active or convalescent COVID-19.

This clone was counted a single time. The chain couples TRBV5-5 to TRBJ2-5, with 14 bases aligning to TRBD2. CDR1 SGHKS and CDR2 YYEKEE come from the germline V gene (reference sequence). Trimming removed 4 bases from V and 5 bases from J; junction bases left unmatched: 4. CDR3 length equals 15 residues. DNA of the CDR3: TGTGCCAGCAGCCAGGGACTAGCGGGGGCGGAGACCCAGTACTTC. Its protein is CASSQGLAGAETQYF.

The chain employs TRBV28 and TRBJ2-7; TRBD1 might be the D (6 bases). Germline V gene sequence: CDR1 MDHEN, CDR2 SYDVKM. Trimming cost V 5 bases and J 2 bases, with 16 bases left between them. The CDR3 runs to 15 residues. CDR3 bases: TGTGCCAGCAGTCGGCACAGGGTAATCACCTACGAGCAGTACTTC. Its translation: CASSRHRVITYEQYF.

Only one count was recorded for this clone. The chain carries TRBV2 and TRBJ2-6; TRBD1 matches at 12 bases. Looked up from germline, CDR1 is SNHLY and CDR2 is FYNNEI. This CDR3 region has 19 residues. With V trimmed by 8 bases and J by 0 bases, 11 bases remained unmatched. CDR3 bases: TGTGCCAGCTGGACACCGGGACAGGGGGCACTCTCTGGGGCCAACGTCCTGACTTTC. Protein sequence: CASWTPGQGALSGANVLTF.

The V and J genes are TRBV6-5 and TRBJ1-5; D may be TRBD1 (6 bases). CDR1 and CDR2 from the germline V gene are MNHEY and SVGAGI. The length of the CDR3 is 15 residues. V was cut by 6 bases and J by 0 bases, with 12 bases left in between. CDR3: CASRKDSLSNQPQHF. The CDR3 DNA is TGTGCCAGCAGAAAGGACAGCCTTAGCAATCAGCCCCAGCATTTT.

J is TRBJ1-4 and V is TRBV7-2, with D tentatively TRBD1 (6 bases). CDR3 size: 19 residues. CDR1 and CDR2 from the germline V gene are SGHTA and FQGNSA. V was cut by 1 base and J by 1 base, with 19 bases left in between. CDR3 amino acids: CASSLDVSGRGRTNEKLFF. The DNA of the CDR3 is TGTGCCAGCAGCTTAGACGTCTCCGGCAGGGGTCGAACTAATGAAAAACTGTTTTTT.

The V and J genes are TRBV28 and TRBJ1-3, with D perhaps matching TRBD1 (6 bases). Trimming took off 2 bases at V and 2 bases at J, with 13 bases between the two ends. Per germline, CDR1 MDHEN and CDR2 SYDVKM. The CDR3 covers 16 residues. The CDR3 here is CASSLKGRGTGNTIYF. DNA for the CDR3: TGTGCCAGCAGTTTAAAAGGCAGGGGAACTGGAAACACCATATATTTT.

The rearrangement joins TRBV5-4 to TRBJ2-5; 11 nucleotides align to TRBD2. V was clipped by 4 bases and J by 0 bases; unmatched bases: 5. The CDR3 covers 16 residues. Germline V gives CDR1 SGHNT, CDR2 YYREEE (reference sequence). As DNA, the CDR3 is TGTGCCAGCAGCGGGCCACTAGCGGGAGACCAAGAGACCCAGTACTTC. This codes for CASSGPLAGDQETQYF.

A single count supports this clone. DNA of the CDR3: TGTGCCAGCAGCTTAGTAGCGCAGGAACAGCCCCAGCATTTT. It yields the protein CASSLVAQEQPQHF. This sequence joins TRBV7-2 and TRBJ1-5; no clear D gene. V lost 1 base and J 7 bases, leaving 11 bases between the germline ends. Germline V CDR1 and CDR2: SGHTA, FQGNSA. The CDR3 loop spans 14 amino acids. Supplemented by reference TRBV7-2 and TRBJ1-5, the full variable domain reads GAGVSQSPSNKVTEKGKDVELRCDPISGHTALYWYRQSLGQGLEFLIYFQGNSAPDKSGLPSDRFSAERTGGSVSTLTIQRTQQEDSAVYLCASSLVAQEQPQHFGDGTRLSIL.

The chain couples TRBV5-4 to TRBJ2-3; 8 bases line up with TRBD2. This CDR3 comprises 16 residues. Germline-derived CDR1 and CDR2 are SGHNT and YYREEE (reference sequence). V shed 0 bases, J shed 5 bases, and the junction held 8 bases outside the gene matches. CDR3 in DNA: TGTGCCAGCAGCTTGGCCCCCGGGGGGGCGGTAGATACGCAGTATTTT. Translating gives CASSLAPGGAVDTQYF. The full variable domain, its missing parts supplied by reference TRBV5-4 and TRBJ2-3, is ETGVTQSPTHLIKTRGQQVTLRCSSQSGHNTVSWYQQALGQGPQFIFQYYREEENGRGNFPPRFSGLQFPNYSSELNVNALELDDSALYLCASSLAPGGAVDTQYFGPGTRLTVL.

V is TRBV7-9 and J is TRBJ1-3; 9 bases are shared with TRBD1. The CDR3 consists of 13 residues. The V segment lost 9 bases and the J segment 4 bases; nucleotides outside the gene matches: 4. Looked up from germline, CDR1 is SEHNR and CDR2 is FQNEAQ (reference sequence). The CDR3 is CARQGAEGNTIYF. The DNA of the CDR3 is TGTGCCAGACAGGGGGCTGAGGGAAACACCATATATTTT.

The gene calls are TRBV19 and TRBJ1-1; D is ambiguous. Looked up from germline, CDR1 is LNHDA and CDR2 is SQIVND (reference sequence). The CDR3 runs 13 residues. The V end lost 6 bases, the J end lost 6 bases, and 14 bases lay between the germline ends. DNA of the CDR3: TGTGCCAGTAGGGAGGTGGGAGGCCCTGAAGCTTTCTTT. Translated, it gives CASREVGGPEAFF.

J is TRBJ1-2 and V is TRBV6-6; D is uncertain. V lost 5 bases and J 1 base, leaving 17 bases between the germline ends. The CDR3 has 16 residues. Germline CDR1 reads MNHNY; CDR2 reads SVGAGI (reference sequence). The CDR3 loop reads CASSQRRFSNNYGYTF. The CDR3 DNA follows: TGTGCCAGCAGTCAAAGGCGGTTCTCCAATAACTATGGCTACACCTTC.

The rearrangement joins TRBV5-1 to TRBJ2-3; 7 nucleotides agree with TRBD1. The CDR3 has 15 amino acids. Germline assignment: CDR1 SGHRS and CDR2 YFSETQ. V lost 2 bases to trimming and J lost 4 bases; unmatched junction nucleotides: 7. The CDR3: CASSFSDRTSDTQYF. Here the CDR3 DNA reads TGCGCCAGCAGCTTCTCGGACAGGACCTCAGATACGCAGTATTTT.

The chain joins TRBV18 to TRBJ1-1; TRBD1 is a possible D gene (5 bases). Trimming left V 3 bases short and J 4 bases short, with 12 bases between. This CDR3 region has 14 residues. The germline V gene encodes CDR1 KGHSH and CDR2 LQKENI. The CDR3 DNA follows: TGTGCCAGCTCACCCAATATCGGGGGCACTGAAGCTTTCTTT. Translation: CASSPNIGGTEAFF. The full variable domain, with the rest looked up from reference TRBV18 and TRBJ1-1, is NAGVMQNPRHLVRRRGQEARLRCSPMKGHSHVYWYRQLPEEGLKFMVYLQKENIIDESGMPKERFSAEFPKEGPSILRIQQVVRGDSAAYFCASSPNIGGTEAFFGQGTRLTVV.

The rearrangement uses TRBV9 and TRBJ1-6; maybe TRBD1 (6 bases). CDR3 size: 16 residues. Germline assignment: CDR1 SGDLS and CDR2 YYNGEE. Trimming removed 0 bases at V and 10 bases at J, with 17 bases between. CDR3 protein: CASSVDGQSLRSPLHF. As DNA, the CDR3 is TGTGCCAGCAGCGTAGATGGACAGTCCCTTAGGTCACCCCTCCACTTT.

This clone has only a few counts. The chain links TRBV18 to TRBJ1-2, with 7 bases identical to TRBD1. This CDR3 region has 13 residues. The trim removed 3 bases at V and 6 bases at J, leaving 4 bases unmatched. CDR1 and CDR2 (germline): KGHSH, LQKENI. The CDR3, as DNA: TGTGCCAGCTCACCGACAGGGTACGATGGCTACACCTTC. Amino acids: CASSPTGYDGYTF. Variable domain in full (rest from reference TRBV18 and TRBJ1-2): NAGVMQNPRHLVRRRGQEARLRCSPMKGHSHVYWYRQLPEEGLKFMVYLQKENIIDESGMPKERFSAEFPKEGPSILRIQQVVRGDSAAYFCASSPTGYDGYTFGSGTRLTVV.

In its sample, this clone was seen a few times. Other DNA sequences in the same sample also yield this CDR3. CDR3 sequence reads: CASSFRTGGNEQFF. As DNA, the CDR3 is TGTGCCAGCAGCTTCCGGACAGGGGGCAATGAGCAGTTCTTC. The J gene is TRBJ2-1, the V gene TRBV7-2, with 10 bases identical to TRBD1. CDR3 length: 14 amino acids. Looked up from germline, CDR1 is SGHTA and CDR2 is FQGNSA. J gave up 6 bases and V 3 bases, and 2 bases lay outside the gene matches.

This clone appeared a few times. V gene TRBV9 combines with J gene TRBJ1-6; D unresolved. V shed 2 bases and J shed 7 bases, with 7 bases lying between them. Germline CDR1 SGDLS, CDR2 YYNGEE. This CDR3 contains 13 residues. For the CDR3, the DNA is TGTGCCAGCAGCGTGGGCCCCAATTCACCCCTCCACTTT. Protein: CASSVGPNSPLHF.

Remarks on this clone: This CDR3 is also generated by other DNA sequences in the sample. V is TRBV29-1 and J is TRBJ2-7, with 9 bases fitting TRBD1. The V and J ends lost 7 bases and 3 bases, in that order; junction bases with no gene match: 4. From germline, CDR1 is SQVTM and CDR2 ANQGSEA. The CDR3 has 12 residues. The CDR3 DNA reads as TGCAGCGCTGGGACAGGGATCTACGAGCAGTACTTC. Amino acid sequence: CSAGTGIYEQYF.

This clone was seen a handful of times. The V and J genes are TRBV2 and TRBJ1-4; a weak D match, TRBD1 (6 bases). Trimming stripped 4 bases from V and 7 bases from J, with 13 bases between. This CDR3 contains 14 residues. The germline V gene encodes CDR1 SNHLY and CDR2 FYNNEI. Here the CDR3 reads CASSVGGAGEKLFF. CDR3 coding DNA: TGTGCCAGCAGTGTGGGGGGGGCAGGTGAAAAACTGTTTTTT.

The rearrangement uses TRBV7-6 and TRBJ2-5; perhaps TRBD1 as D (7 bases). The CDR3 has 16 residues. The V and J ends lost 1 base and 4 bases respectively, with 16 bases between them. The germline gives CDR1 SGHVS, CDR2 FNYEAQ. The CDR3 DNA is TGTGCCAGCAGCTTAGAGCCGGGGCAGGGGGGAGAGACCCAGTACTTC. Its protein is CASSLEPGQGGETQYF. The whole variable domain, remainder taken from reference TRBV7-6 and TRBJ2-5, is GAGVSQSPRYKVTKRGQDVALRCDPISGHVSLYWYRQALGQGPEFLTYFNYEAQQDKSGLPNDRFSAERPEGSISTLTIQRTEQRDSAMYRCASSLEPGQGGETQYFGPGTRLLVL.

The V call is TRBV7-9, the J call TRBJ1-6, with D uncertain. Germline-derived CDR1 and CDR2 are SEHNR and FQNEAQ (reference sequence). The CDR3 is made up of 15 amino acids. V shed 5 bases and J shed 11 bases, with 19 bases lying between them. CDR3 in amino acids: CASSKLGPGDPPLHF. The CDR3, as DNA: TGTGCCAGCAGCAAACTGGGTCCGGGTGATCCACCCCTCCACTTT. Looking up the rest from reference TRBV7-9 and TRBJ1-6 gives the full variable domain: DTGVSQNPRHKITKRGQNVTFRCDPISEHNRLYWYRQTLGQGPEFLTYFQNEAQLEKSRLLSDRFSAERPKGSFSTLEIQRTEQGDSAMYLCASSKLGPGDPPLHFGNGTRLTVT.

The V and J genes are TRBV2 and TRBJ1-2; 7 nucleotides align to TRBD1. J was trimmed by 8 bases and V by 2 bases; bases with no gene match: 14. Germline values: CDR1 SNHLY, CDR2 FYNNEI. The CDR3 totals 16 residues. This CDR3 reads CASSEYNLVTGQGYTF. For the CDR3, the DNA is TGTGCCAGCAGTGAATACAATTTGGTGACAGGGCAGGGCTACACCTTC. Looking up the rest from reference TRBV2 and TRBJ1-2 gives the full variable domain: EPEVTQTPSHQVTQMGQEVILRCVPISNHLYFYWYRQILGQKVEFLVSFYNNEISEKSEIFDDQFSVERPDGSNFTLKIRSTKLEDSAMYFCASSEYNLVTGQGYTFGSGTRLTVV.

The chain is built from TRBV27 and TRBJ2-7, with a weak D call TRBD2 (6 bases). The length of the CDR3 is 16 residues. CDR1 and CDR2 from the germline V gene are MNHEY and SMNVEV (reference sequence). Trimming left V 2 bases short and J 0 bases short, with 14 bases between. The CDR3 nucleotides read TGTGCCAGCAGTTTAAGTTGGACTATAGGCTCCTACGAGCAGTACTTC. It translates to CASSLSWTIGSYEQYF.

This clone was detected only a few times. V usage is TRBV19 and J usage is TRBJ1-4, with TRBD1 as a possible D gene (6 bases). Trimming cost V 9 bases and J 3 bases, with 14 bases left between them. The CDR3 has 14 residues. Per germline, CDR1 LNHDA and CDR2 SQIVND (reference sequence). CDR3 sequence (DNA): TGTGCCAGCGGGACATTCGCTTCTAATGAAAAACTGTTTTTT. This sequence encodes CASGTFASNEKLFF.